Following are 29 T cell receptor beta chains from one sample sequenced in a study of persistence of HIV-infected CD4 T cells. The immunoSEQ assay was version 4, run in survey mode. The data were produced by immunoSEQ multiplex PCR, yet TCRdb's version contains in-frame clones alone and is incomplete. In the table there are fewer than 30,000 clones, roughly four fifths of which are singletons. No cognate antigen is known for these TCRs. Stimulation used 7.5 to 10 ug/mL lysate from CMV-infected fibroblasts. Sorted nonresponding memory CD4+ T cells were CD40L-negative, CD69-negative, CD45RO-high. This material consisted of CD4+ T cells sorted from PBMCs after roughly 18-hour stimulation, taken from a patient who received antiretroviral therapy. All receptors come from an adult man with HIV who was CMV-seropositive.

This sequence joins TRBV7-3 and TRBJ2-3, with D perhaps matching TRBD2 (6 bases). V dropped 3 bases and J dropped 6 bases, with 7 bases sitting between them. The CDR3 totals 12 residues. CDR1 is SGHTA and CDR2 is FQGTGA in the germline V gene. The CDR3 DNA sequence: TGTGCCAGCAGCTTCCGGGGGGATACGCAGTATTTT. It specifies CASSFRGDTQYF.

The CDR3 region is CASSSRTSGVYEQYF. CDR3 bases: TGTGCCAGCAGCTCCCGGACTAGCGGGGTTTACGAGCAGTACTTC. V is TRBV7-6 and J is TRBJ2-7, with 12 bases identical to TRBD2. Germline V lookup: CDR1 SGHVS, CDR2 FNYEAQ. The CDR3 sequence is 15 residues long. Trimming cost V 4 bases and J 4 bases; bases outside gene matches: 5.

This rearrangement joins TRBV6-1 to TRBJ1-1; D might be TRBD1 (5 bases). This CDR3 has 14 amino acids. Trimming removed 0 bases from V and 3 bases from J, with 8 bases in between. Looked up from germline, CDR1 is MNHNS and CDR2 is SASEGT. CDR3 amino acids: CASSEAGLYTEAFF. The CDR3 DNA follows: TGTGCCAGCAGTGAAGCGGGGCTGTACACTGAAGCTTTCTTT.

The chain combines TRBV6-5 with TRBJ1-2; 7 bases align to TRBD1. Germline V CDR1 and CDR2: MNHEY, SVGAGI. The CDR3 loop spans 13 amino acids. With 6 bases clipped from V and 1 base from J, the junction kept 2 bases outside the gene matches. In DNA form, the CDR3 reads TGTGCCAGCAGGACAGGGATTAACTATGGCTACACCTTC. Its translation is CASRTGINYGYTF.

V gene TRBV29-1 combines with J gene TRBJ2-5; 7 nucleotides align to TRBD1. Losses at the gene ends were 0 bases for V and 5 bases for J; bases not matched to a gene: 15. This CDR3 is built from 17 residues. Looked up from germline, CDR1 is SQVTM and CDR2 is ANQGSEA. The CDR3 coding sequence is TGCAGCGTTGAAGATTGGGGGTCCAAGAGGGGGCAGGAGACCCAGTACTTC. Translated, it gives CSVEDWGSKRGQETQYF.

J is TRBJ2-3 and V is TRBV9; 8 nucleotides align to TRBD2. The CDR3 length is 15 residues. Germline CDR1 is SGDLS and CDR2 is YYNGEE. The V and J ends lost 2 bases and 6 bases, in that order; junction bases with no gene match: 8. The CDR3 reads CASSVTSANGDTQYF. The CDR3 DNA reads TGTGCCAGCAGCGTGACTAGCGCGAATGGGGATACGCAGTATTTT. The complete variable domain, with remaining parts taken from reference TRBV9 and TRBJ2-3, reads DSGVTQTPKHLITATGQRVTLRCSPRSGDLSVYWYQQSLDQGLQFLIQYYNGEERAKGNILERFSAQQFPDLHSELNLSSLELGDSALYFCASSVTSANGDTQYFGPGTRLTVL.

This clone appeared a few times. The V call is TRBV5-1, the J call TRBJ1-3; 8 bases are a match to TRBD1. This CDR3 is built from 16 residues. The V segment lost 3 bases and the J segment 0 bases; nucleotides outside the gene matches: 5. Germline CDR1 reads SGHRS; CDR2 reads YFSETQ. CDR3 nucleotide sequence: TGCGCCAGCAGCTCCACACAGGGGGTCTCTGGAAACACCATATATTTT. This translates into CASSSTQGVSGNTIYF.

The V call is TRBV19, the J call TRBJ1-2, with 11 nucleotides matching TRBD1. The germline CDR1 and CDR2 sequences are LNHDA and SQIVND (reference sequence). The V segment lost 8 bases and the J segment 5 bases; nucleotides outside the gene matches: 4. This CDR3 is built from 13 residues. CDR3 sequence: CASSGQGVYGYTF. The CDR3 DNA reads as TGTGCCAGTTCGGGACAGGGGGTATATGGCTACACCTTC.

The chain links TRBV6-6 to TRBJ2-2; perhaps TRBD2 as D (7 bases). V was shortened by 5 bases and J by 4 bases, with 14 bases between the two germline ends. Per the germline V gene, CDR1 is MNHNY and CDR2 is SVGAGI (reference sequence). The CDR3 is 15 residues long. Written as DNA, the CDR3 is TGTGCCAGCAGTGCAGCGGGACACCTCACCGGGGAGCTGTTTTTT. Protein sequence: CASSAAGHLTGELFF.

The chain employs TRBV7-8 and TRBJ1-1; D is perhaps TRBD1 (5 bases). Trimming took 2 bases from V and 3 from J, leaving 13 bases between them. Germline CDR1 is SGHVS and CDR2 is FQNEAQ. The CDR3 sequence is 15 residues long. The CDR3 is CASSLYEGKDTEAFF. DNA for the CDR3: TGTGCCAGCAGCTTATACGAGGGGAAGGACACTGAAGCTTTCTTT. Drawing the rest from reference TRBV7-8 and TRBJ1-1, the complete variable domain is GAGVSQSPRYKVAKRGQDVALRCDPISGHVSLFWYQQALGQGPEFLTYFQNEAQLDKSGLPSDRFFAERPEGSVSTLKIQRTQQEDSAVYLCASSLYEGKDTEAFFGQGTRLTVV.

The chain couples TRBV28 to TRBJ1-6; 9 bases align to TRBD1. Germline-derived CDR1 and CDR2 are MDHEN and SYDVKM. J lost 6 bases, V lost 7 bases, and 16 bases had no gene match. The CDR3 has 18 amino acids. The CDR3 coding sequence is TGTGCCAGCAATGGGAACCGGGACAGGGAATGGGGTAATTCACCCCTCCACTTT. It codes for CASNGNRDREWGNSPLHF.

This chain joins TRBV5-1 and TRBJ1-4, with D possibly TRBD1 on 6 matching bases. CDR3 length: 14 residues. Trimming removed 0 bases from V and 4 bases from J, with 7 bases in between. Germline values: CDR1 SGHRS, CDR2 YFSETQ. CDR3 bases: TGCGCCAGCAGCTTGGGGACAGTTAATGAAAAACTGTTTTTT. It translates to CASSLGTVNEKLFF.

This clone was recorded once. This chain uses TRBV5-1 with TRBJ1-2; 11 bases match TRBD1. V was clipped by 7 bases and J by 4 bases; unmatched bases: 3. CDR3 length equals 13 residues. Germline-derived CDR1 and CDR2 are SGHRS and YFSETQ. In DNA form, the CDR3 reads TGCGCCAGCGGGACAGGGGGGAGCTATGGCTACACCTTC. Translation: CASGTGGSYGYTF.

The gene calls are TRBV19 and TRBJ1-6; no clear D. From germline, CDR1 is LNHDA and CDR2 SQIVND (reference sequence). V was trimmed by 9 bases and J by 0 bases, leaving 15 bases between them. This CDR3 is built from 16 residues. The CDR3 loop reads CARPTATHSYNSPLHF. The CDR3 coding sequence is TGTGCCAGACCAACTGCGACCCACTCCTATAATTCACCCCTCCACTTT.

This CDR3 reads CASSGYSTDTQYF. The CDR3 bases are TGTGCCAGCAGCGGTTACAGCACAGATACGCAGTATTTT. The genes are TRBV9 and TRBJ2-3; D is unresolved. V lost 3 bases and J lost 0, with 5 bases in between. The germline V gene encodes CDR1 SGDLS and CDR2 YYNGEE. The CDR3 is 13 residues long.

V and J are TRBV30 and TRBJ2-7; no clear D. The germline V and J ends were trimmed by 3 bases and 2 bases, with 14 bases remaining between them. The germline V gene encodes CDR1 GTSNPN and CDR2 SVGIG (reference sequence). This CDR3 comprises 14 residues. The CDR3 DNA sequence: TGTGCCTGGAGCCAACCACGGCGGCCCTACGAGCAGTACTTC. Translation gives CAWSQPRRPYEQYF.

The CDR3 DNA is TGTGCCAGCAGTTCCTCCAGACCCTACCATGAAGCTTTCTTT. As protein: CASSSSRPYHEAFF. The rearrangement uses TRBV27 and TRBJ1-1; D gene uncertain. The V end was cut by 4 bases, the J end by 7 bases, with 16 bases between. Germline V lookup: CDR1 MNHEY, CDR2 SMNVEV (reference sequence). The CDR3 covers 14 residues.

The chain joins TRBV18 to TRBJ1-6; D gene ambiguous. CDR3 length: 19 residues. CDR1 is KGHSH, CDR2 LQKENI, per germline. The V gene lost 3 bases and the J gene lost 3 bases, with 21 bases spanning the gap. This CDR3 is CASSPSKENKHYYNSPLHF. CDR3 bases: TGTGCCAGCTCACCGTCGAAGGAGAACAAGCATTACTATAATTCACCCCTCCACTTT. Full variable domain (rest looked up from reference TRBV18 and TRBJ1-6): NAGVMQNPRHLVRRRGQEARLRCSPMKGHSHVYWYRQLPEEGLKFMVYLQKENIIDESGMPKERFSAEFPKEGPSILRIQQVVRGDSAAYFCASSPSKENKHYYNSPLHFGNGTRLTVT.

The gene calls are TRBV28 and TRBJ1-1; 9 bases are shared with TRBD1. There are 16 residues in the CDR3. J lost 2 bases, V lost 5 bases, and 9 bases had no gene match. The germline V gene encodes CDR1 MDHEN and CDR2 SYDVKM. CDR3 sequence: CASSGVGTGKNTEAFF. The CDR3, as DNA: TGTGCCAGCAGTGGGGTGGGGACAGGGAAAAACACTGAAGCTTTCTTT.

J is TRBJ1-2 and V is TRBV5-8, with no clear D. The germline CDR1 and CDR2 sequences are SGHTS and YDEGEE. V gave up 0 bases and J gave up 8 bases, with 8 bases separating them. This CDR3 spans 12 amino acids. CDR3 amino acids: CASSLVMGGYTF. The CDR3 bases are TGTGCCAGCAGCTTGGTGATGGGGGGCTACACCTTC.

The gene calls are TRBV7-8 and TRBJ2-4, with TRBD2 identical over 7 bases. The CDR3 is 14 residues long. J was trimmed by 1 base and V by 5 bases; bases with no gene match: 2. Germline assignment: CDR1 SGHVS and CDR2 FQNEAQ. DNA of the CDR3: TGTGCCAGCAGCCTCGGGGGGGCCAAAAACATTCAGTACTTC. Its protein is CASSLGGAKNIQYF.

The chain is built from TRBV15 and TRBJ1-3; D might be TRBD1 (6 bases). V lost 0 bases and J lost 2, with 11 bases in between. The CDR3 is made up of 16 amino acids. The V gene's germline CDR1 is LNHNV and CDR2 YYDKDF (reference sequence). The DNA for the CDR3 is TGTGCCACCAGCAGAGAGTTAGGGGGGCCTGGAAACACCATATATTTT. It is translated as CATSRELGGPGNTIYF. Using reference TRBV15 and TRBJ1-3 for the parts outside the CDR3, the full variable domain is DAMVIQNPRYQVTQFGKPVTLSCSQTLNHNVMYWYQQKSSQAPKLLFHYYDKDFNNEADTPDNFQSRRPNTSFCFLDIRSPGLGDTAMYLCATSRELGGPGNTIYFGEGSWLTVV.

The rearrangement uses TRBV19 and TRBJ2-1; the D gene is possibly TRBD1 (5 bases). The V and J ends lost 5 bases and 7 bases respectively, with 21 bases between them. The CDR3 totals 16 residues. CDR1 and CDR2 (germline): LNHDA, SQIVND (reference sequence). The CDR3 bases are TGTGCCAGTAGTCCCATCCAGGGTCTGTGGGCGAATGAGCAGTTCTTC. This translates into CASSPIQGLWANEQFF.

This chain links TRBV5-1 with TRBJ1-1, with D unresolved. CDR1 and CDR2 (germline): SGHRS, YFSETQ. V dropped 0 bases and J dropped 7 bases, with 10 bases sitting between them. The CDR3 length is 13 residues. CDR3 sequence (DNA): TGCGCCAGCAGCTTGGATCAGGACCTTGAAGCTTTCTTT. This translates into CASSLDQDLEAFF.

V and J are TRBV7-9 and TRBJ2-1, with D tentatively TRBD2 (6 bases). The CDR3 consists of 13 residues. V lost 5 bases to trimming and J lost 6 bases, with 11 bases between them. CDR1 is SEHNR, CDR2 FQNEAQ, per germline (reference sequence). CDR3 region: CASSRGNLNEQFF. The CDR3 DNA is TGTGCCAGCAGCCGGGGGAATCTCAATGAGCAGTTCTTC.

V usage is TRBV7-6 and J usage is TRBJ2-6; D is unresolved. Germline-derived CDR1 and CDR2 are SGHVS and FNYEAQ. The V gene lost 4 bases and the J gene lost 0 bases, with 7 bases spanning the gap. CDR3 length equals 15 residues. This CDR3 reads CASSSPPSGANVLTF. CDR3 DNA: TGTGCCAGCAGCTCACCGCCCTCTGGGGCCAACGTCCTGACTTTC.

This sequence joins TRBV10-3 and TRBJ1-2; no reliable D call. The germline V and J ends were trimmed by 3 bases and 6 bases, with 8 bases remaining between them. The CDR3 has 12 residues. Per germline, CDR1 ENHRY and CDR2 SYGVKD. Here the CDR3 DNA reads TGTGCCATCAGTGATGGGCTGGATGGCTACACCTTC. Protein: CAISDGLDGYTF.

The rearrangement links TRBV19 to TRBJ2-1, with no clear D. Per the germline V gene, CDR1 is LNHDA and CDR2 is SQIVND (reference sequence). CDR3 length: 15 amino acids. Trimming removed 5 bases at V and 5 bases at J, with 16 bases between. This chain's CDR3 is CASSPEDRRNNEQFF. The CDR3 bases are TGTGCCAGTAGTCCCGAGGACCGTAGAAACAATGAGCAGTTCTTC.

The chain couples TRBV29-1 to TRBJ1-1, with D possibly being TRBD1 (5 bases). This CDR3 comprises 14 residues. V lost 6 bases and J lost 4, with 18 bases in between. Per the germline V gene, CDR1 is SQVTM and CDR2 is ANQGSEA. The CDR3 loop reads CSVRDSGASTEAFF. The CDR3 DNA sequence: TGCAGCGTACGGGACTCAGGAGCGAGCACTGAAGCTTTCTTT.